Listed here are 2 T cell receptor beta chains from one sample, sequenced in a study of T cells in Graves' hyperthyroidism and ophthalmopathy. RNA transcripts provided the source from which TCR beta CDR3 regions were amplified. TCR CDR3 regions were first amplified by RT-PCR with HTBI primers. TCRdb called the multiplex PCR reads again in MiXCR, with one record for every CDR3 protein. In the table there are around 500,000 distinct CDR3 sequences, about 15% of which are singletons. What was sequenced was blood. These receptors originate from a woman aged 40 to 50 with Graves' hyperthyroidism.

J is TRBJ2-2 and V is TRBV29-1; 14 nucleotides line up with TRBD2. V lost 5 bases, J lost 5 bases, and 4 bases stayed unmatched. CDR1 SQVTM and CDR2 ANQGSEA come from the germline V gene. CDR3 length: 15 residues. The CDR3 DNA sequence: TGCAGCGTTCCGACTAGCGGGAGGGGTACCGGGGAGCTGTTTTTT. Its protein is CSVPTSGRGTGELFF.

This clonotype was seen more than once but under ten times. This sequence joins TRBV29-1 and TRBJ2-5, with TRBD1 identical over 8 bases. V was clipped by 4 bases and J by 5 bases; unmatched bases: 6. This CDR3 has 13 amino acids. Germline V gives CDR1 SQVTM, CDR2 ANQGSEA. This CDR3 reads CSVARQGRETQYF. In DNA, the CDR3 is TGCAGCGTTGCCCGACAGGGGCGGGAGACCCAGTACTTC.